A single T cell receptor (beta chain) is shown here with its context. This clonotype was counted many times. The antigen it recognizes is unknown. No much larger clone is present one base from it, and per-base qualities are unavailable. This sample's treatment or condition label indicates: live attenuated yellow fever vaccine strain. At every blood-draw timepoint, two biological replicates of bulk PBMCs were collected. A standard Ficoll-Paque protocol was used to isolate PBMCs from peripheral blood. TriZol was used to extract RNA from bulk PBMCs, from CD4 and CD8 fractions, and from dextramer-positive and dextramer-negative fractions. TCR cDNA was synthesized by 5'RACE template switching, through which a universal primer site and unique molecular identifiers were introduced. Priming for cDNA synthesis came from both the TCR alpha and TCR beta constant segments. Library amplification involved two PCR steps, and the second step added sample barcodes and sequencing adapters. Libraries were sequenced on Illumina HiSeq 2500 (2x100 bp) or NovaSeq (2x150 bp). The study's own analysis went as follows. Reads were demultiplexed and collapsed into UMI consensus sequences with MIGEC, and V(D)J alignment was performed with MiXCR. Clonotypes responding to the vaccine were identified with edgeR on replicate PBMC samples, with the criteria of FDR below 0.01 and a log2 fold change above 5 up to day 15. Bulk clonotypes were assigned CD4 or CD8 identity according to which sequenced CD4 or CD8 repertoire held them at higher abundance. The public reads were quality trimmed at Q25 with fastp and then assembled into clones with MiXCR by TCRdb, keeping productive beta chains. Entries that share a CDR3 protein sequence are merged under the most common genes and DNA. TCRdb's processing, not the authors' own work, is the source of the V and J calls. The sample records more than 250,000 distinct CDR3 sequences, around 7% of which are singletons. The ten largest clonotypes hold 18% of the sample.

This sample was included in a study of T cells after yellow fever vaccination (dated by TCRdb to between 2018 and 2021). For the wider study: Libraries from fractions with low cell numbers were prepared with the SMART-Seq v4 Ultra Low Input RNA kit. Bulk TCR alpha and beta repertoires were sequenced longitudinally to track T-cell clones before and after primary and booster YFV17D yellow fever vaccination. Blood was collected at multiple timepoints before and after primary and secondary immunization, and bulk PBMC replicates and cell subsets were isolated. Two healthy male donors made up the cohort, one aged 18 to 29 years and the other aged 30 to 39 years. What the study reported, not specific to this receptor: The study included only a couple of donors, which limits how far the findings can be generalized. After the booster, most clones that had expanded after primary vaccination were detected again (over 95% of CD4 and 70% to 90% of CD8), suggesting broad maintenance of memory. The secondary T-cell response was found to be weaker but faster than the primary response, with a peak reached on day 5 rather than on day 15. A small fraction of clonotypes appeared in both the CD4 and CD8 compartments, likely as a result of convergent recombination. Computational filtering was needed because FACS-sorted repertoires could contain abundant contaminating clonotypes from the bulk population.

V and J are truncated by 2 bases and 2 bases respectively, leaving an intervening sequence of 10 bases. As encoded in the germline V gene, CDR1 is SGHRS while CDR2 is YFSETQ. Its CDR3 holds 15 amino acids, cysteine through phenylalanine. The read is trimmed to its CDR3 DNA, 45 bases read in frame from base 1. The V and J genes are TRBV5-1 and TRBJ2-2; perhaps TRBD2 is the D gene, with 6 bases matching. The sample was PBMCs, taken around 45 days after the first yellow fever vaccination. This clonotype was sampled from a man aged 18 to 35 who received the YFV17D yellow fever vaccine. The CDR3 region: CASSFSGFNTGELFF. The DNA sequence is TGCGCCAGCAGCTTTAGCGGTTTTAACACCGGGGAGCTGTTTTTT. Outside the CDR3, residues come from the reference TRBV5-1 and TRBJ2-2 proteins, so the full variable domain is: KAGVTQTPRYLIKTRGQQVTLSCSPISGHRSVSWYQQTPGQGLQFLFEYFSETQRNKGNFPGRFSGRQFSNSRSEMNVSTLELGDSALYLCASSFSGFNTGELFFGEGSRLTVL.